These 20 T cell receptor beta chains were all obtained from the same sample, sequenced in a study of T cell responses to AZD1222 COVID-19 vaccine. Sequencing used immunoSEQ multiplex PCR; TCRdb keeps in-frame clones, though not all of them. The sample records 150,000 to 180,000 clones, 80% to 90% being singletons. The source was peripheral blood, collected on day 0 of MenACWY control vaccination. The receptor set was obtained from an adult in good health.

V is TRBV6-2 or TRBV6-3 and J is TRBJ2-7, with TRBD2 as a possible D gene (5 bases). CDR1 is MNHEY and CDR2 is SVGEGT in the germline V gene. This CDR3 is built from 14 residues. The V end was cut by 0 bases, the J end by 3 bases, with 9 bases between. As DNA, the CDR3 is TGTGCCAGCAGTTACTCTGGACTCCACTACGAGCAGTACTTC. It translates to CASSYSGLHYEQYF.

This clone was counted once. V and J are TRBV5-4 and TRBJ2-3; 13 positions agree with TRBD2. CDR1 and CDR2 from the germline V gene are SGHNT and YYREEE (reference sequence). The CDR3 loop spans 16 amino acids. The trim removed 4 bases at V and 4 bases at J, leaving 6 bases unmatched. In DNA form, the CDR3 reads TGTGCCAGCAGCCTACCGGGACTAGCGGGGTCAGATACGCAGTATTTT. Its protein product is CASSLPGLAGSDTQYF.

This clone occurred once. The chain combines TRBV5-8 with TRBJ2-1; D perhaps matches TRBD2 (5 bases). The CDR3 is made up of 15 amino acids. The ends were cut back, 1 base at V and 3 bases at J, with 11 bases in the middle. CDR1 is SGHTS, CDR2 YDEGEE, per germline. The CDR3 protein is CASSLIPGIYNEQFF. In nucleotides, the CDR3 is TGTGCCAGCAGCTTGATTCCCGGGATCTACAATGAGCAGTTCTTC.

The chain links TRBV2 to TRBJ2-2; TRBD1 agrees at 8 bases. J lost 4 bases, V lost 6 bases, and 4 bases had no gene match. The CDR3 is made up of 14 amino acids. The germline V gene encodes CDR1 SNHLY and CDR2 FYNNEI. The chain's CDR3 is CASRHRGITGELFF. CDR3 nucleotides: TGTGCCAGCAGACACAGGGGGATCACCGGGGAGCTGTTTTTT. Variable domain in full (rest from reference TRBV2 and TRBJ2-2): EPEVTQTPSHQVTQMGQEVILRCVPISNHLYFYWYRQILGQKVEFLVSFYNNEISEKSEIFDDQFSVERPDGSNFTLKIRSTKLEDSAMYFCASRHRGITGELFFGEGSRLTVL.

The chain is built from TRBV27 and TRBJ2-1; weak D call: TRBD2 (5 bases). The CDR3 is made up of 16 amino acids. Per the germline V gene, CDR1 is MNHEY and CDR2 is SMNVEV (reference sequence). V gave up 2 bases and J gave up 6 bases, with 17 bases separating them. CDR3 DNA sequence: TGTGCCAGCAGTTTAATTCCGGGAAGCCCTGTCAATGAGCAGTTCTTC. Translation: CASSLIPGSPVNEQFF.

This clone has just a few counts. This chain connects TRBV19 to TRBJ1-2; D is unclear. The germline V gene has CDR1 LNHDA and CDR2 SQIVND (reference sequence). This CDR3 has 12 amino acids. V was trimmed by 6 bases and J by 8 bases, leaving 13 bases between them. The CDR3 DNA sequence: TGTGCCAGTAGAAAGCCAAGTGGGGGCTACACCTTC. It is translated as CASRKPSGGYTF.

The chain links TRBV11-2 to TRBJ1-3, with TRBD1 matching over 7 bases. CDR1 SGHAT and CDR2 FQNNGV come from the germline V gene. This CDR3 is 15 amino acids long. Trimming took 5 bases from V and 5 from J; bases not matched to a gene: 9. The CDR3 is CASSPPDRLRNTIYF. The DNA of the CDR3 is TGTGCCAGCAGCCCCCCGGACAGGCTACGAAACACCATATATTTT.

The chain joins TRBV7-9 to TRBJ1-1, with 8 bases lining up with TRBD1. Trimming at V came to 5 bases and at J to 1 base, leaving 12 bases not matched to a gene. In germline, CDR1 is SEHNR, CDR2 FQNEAQ (reference sequence). The CDR3 length is 17 residues. CDR3 nucleotide sequence: TGTGCCAGCAGCCAACTTATCCAGGGGGCGAGGAACACTGAAGCTTTCTTT. Translated: CASSQLIQGARNTEAFF.

This clone was seen a single time. V usage is TRBV6-1 and J usage is TRBJ2-1; TRBD2 might be the D (7 bases). The V end lost 0 bases, the J end lost 2 bases, and 14 bases lay between the germline ends. CDR1 and CDR2 from the germline V gene are MNHNS and SASEGT. This CDR3 region has 17 residues. CDR3 nucleotides: TGTGCCAGCAGTGAAGCTATTGCGGGGGCCCCCTACAATGAGCAGTTCTTC. This codes for CASSEAIAGAPYNEQFF.

V and J are TRBV27 and TRBJ1-5, with TRBD1 as a possible D gene (6 bases). CDR1 MNHEY and CDR2 SMNVEV come from the germline V gene (reference sequence). Trimming took off 2 bases at V and 6 bases at J, with 11 bases between the two ends. The CDR3 sequence is 14 residues long. DNA of the CDR3: TGTGCCAGCAGTTTAGGGGGGGCAGGTCAGCCCCAGCATTTT. Translated, it gives CASSLGGAGQPQHF.

The chain couples TRBV7-3 to TRBJ2-7, with D unclear. The CDR3 is made up of 17 amino acids. V was cut by 5 bases and J by 0 bases, with 20 bases left in between. Germline-derived CDR1 and CDR2 are SGHTA and FQGTGA. CDR3 nucleotide sequence: TGTGCCAGCAGCCCTTTCCTCGCCGGAGACCACTCCTACGAGCAGTACTTC. Amino acids: CASSPFLAGDHSYEQYF.

The V gene is TRBV5-1, the J gene TRBJ2-7; 9 bases line up with TRBD1. The CDR3 consists of 15 residues. Germline CDR1 reads SGHRS; CDR2 reads YFSETQ. Trimming cost V 4 bases and J 1 base; bases outside gene matches: 6. CDR3 nucleotides: TGCGCCAGCAGCGACGGGACAGGGCTTTCCTACGAGCAGTACTTC. Translating it yields CASSDGTGLSYEQYF.

The chain employs TRBV27 and TRBJ1-4; tentative D call: TRBD1 (5 bases). The CDR3 sequence is 14 residues long. The germline V gene has CDR1 MNHEY and CDR2 SMNVEV (reference sequence). V was clipped by 5 bases and J by 8 bases, with 15 bases between them. The CDR3 reads CASSAGGVGEKLFF. Written as DNA, the CDR3 is TGTGCCAGCAGTGCCGGGGGAGTGGGAGAAAAACTGTTTTTT.

The V call is TRBV6-5, the J call TRBJ1-6, with unresolved D. Per germline, CDR1 MNHEY and CDR2 SVGAGI. The CDR3 spans 12 residues. V gave up 6 bases and J gave up 8 bases, with 8 bases separating them. The CDR3 reads CASRGADSPLHF. The DNA of the CDR3 is TGTGCCAGCAGGGGAGCCGATTCACCCCTCCACTTT.

Notes on this clone: This specimen includes other DNA sequences encoding the same CDR3. The J gene is TRBJ2-7, the V gene TRBV27; D is perhaps TRBD2 (6 bases). The germline V and J ends were trimmed by 6 bases and 2 bases, with 11 bases remaining between them. CDR1 is MNHEY, CDR2 SMNVEV, per germline (reference sequence). CDR3 size: 13 residues. In DNA, the CDR3 is TGTGCCAGCAGCCTGGGACTGGCCTACGAGCAGTACTTC. Translation gives CASSLGLAYEQYF.

The rearrangement links TRBV19 to TRBJ1-5; D may be TRBD1 (5 bases). Germline values: CDR1 LNHDA, CDR2 SQIVND (reference sequence). This CDR3 has 14 amino acids. With 9 bases removed from V and 5 bases from J, the gap between germline ends came to 17 bases. The CDR3 DNA sequence: TGTGCCAGCACGTGGGGGGGGTACGATCAGCCCCAGCATTTT. It encodes CASTWGGYDQPQHF.

The chain couples TRBV5-5 to TRBJ2-7; D is undetermined. Trimming shortened V by 7 bases and J by 2 bases, and 16 bases separated the two germline ends. The CDR3 runs 14 residues. CDR1 is SGHKS and CDR2 is YYEKEE in the germline V gene (reference sequence). CDR3 coding DNA: TGTGCCAGCTCCCCTGATGGGGTAACCTACGAGCAGTACTTC. It specifies CASSPDGVTYEQYF.

The chain combines TRBV5-4 with TRBJ1-1; D not certain. There are 14 residues in the CDR3. V gave up 4 bases and J gave up 2 bases, with 12 bases separating them. The germline CDR1 and CDR2 sequences are SGHNT and YYREEE (reference sequence). The CDR3 is CASSPQPINTEAFF. DNA of the CDR3: TGTGCCAGCAGCCCCCAGCCGATAAACACTGAAGCTTTCTTT.

The rearrangement joins TRBV11-2 to TRBJ1-2; D is undetermined. The V gene lost 2 bases and the J gene lost 2 bases, with 9 bases spanning the gap. The CDR3 runs to 14 residues. The germline V gene has CDR1 SGHAT and CDR2 FQNNGV. The CDR3, as DNA: TGTGCCAGCAGCTTAAATCCGATAAACTATGGCTACACCTTC. It yields the protein CASSLNPINYGYTF.

The rearrangement links TRBV4-1 to TRBJ1-2; no reliable D call. Between the trimmed V and J ends, which lost 0 bases and 2 bases, there was a span of 13 bases. CDR3 length: 16 residues. Germline V gives CDR1 MGHRA, CDR2 YSYEKL. As DNA, the CDR3 is TGCGCCAGCAGCCAAGATCTGTCCATTCCAAACTATGGCTACACCTTC. This codes for CASSQDLSIPNYGYTF.